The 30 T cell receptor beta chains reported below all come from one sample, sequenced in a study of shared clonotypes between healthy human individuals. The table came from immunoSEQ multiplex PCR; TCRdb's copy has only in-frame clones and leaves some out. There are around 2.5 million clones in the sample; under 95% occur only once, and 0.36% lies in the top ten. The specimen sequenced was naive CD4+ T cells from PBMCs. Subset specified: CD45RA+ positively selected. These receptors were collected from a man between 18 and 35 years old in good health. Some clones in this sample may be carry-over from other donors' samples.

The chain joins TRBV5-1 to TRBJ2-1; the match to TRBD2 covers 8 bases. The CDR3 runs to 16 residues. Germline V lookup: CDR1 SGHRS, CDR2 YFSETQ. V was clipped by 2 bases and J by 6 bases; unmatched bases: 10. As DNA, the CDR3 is TGCGCCAGCAGCTTAGACCCGGGACTAGGGGCCAATGAGCAGTTCTTC. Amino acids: CASSLDPGLGANEQFF.

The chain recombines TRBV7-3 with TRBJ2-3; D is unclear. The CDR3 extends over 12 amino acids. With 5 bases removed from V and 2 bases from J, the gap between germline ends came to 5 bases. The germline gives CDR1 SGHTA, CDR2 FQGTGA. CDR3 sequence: CASSPHTDTQYF. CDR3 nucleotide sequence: TGTGCCAGCAGCCCCCACACAGATACGCAGTATTTT.

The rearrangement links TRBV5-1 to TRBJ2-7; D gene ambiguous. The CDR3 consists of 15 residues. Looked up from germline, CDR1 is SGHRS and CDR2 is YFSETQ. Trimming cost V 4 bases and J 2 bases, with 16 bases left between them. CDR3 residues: CASSTAGGEAYEQYF. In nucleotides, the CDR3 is TGCGCCAGCAGCACCGCAGGTGGAGAAGCCTACGAGCAGTACTTC.

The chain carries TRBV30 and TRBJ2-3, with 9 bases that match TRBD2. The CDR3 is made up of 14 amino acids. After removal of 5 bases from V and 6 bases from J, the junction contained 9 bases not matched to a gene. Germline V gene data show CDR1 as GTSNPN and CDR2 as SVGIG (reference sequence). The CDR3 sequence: CAWAQGTSIDTQYF. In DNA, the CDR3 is TGTGCCTGGGCTCAGGGGACTAGCATCGATACGCAGTATTTT.

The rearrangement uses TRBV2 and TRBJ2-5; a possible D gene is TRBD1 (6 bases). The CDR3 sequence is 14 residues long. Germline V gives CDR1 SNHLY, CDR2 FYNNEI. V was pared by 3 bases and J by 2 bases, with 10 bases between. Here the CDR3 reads CASSEDSYQETQYF. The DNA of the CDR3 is TGTGCCAGCAGTGAGGACAGTTATCAAGAGACCCAGTACTTC.

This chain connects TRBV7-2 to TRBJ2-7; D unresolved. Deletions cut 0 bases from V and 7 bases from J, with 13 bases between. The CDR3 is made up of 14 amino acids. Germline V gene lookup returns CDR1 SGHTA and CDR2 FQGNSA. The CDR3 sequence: CASSLAVLLGEQYF. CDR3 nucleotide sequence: TGTGCCAGCAGCTTAGCAGTTCTCCTCGGGGAGCAGTACTTC.

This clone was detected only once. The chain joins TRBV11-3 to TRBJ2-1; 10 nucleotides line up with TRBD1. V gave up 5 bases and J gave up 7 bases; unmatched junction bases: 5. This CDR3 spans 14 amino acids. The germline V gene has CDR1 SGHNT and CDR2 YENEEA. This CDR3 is CASSGTGDPNEQFF. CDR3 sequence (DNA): TGTGCCAGCAGCGGGACAGGGGACCCTAATGAGCAGTTCTTC.

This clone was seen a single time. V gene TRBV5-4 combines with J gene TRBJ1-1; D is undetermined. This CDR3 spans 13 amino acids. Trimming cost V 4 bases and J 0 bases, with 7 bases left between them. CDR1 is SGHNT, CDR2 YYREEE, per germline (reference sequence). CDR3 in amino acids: CASSGQLNTEAFF. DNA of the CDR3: TGTGCCAGCAGCGGTCAGTTGAACACTGAAGCTTTCTTT.

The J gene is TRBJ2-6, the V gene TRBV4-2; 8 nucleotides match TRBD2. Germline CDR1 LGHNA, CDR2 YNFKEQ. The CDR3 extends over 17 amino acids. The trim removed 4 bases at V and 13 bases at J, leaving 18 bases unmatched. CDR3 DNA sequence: TGTGCCAGCAGCCTACGTCTAGAGGGACTAGGCACCTATGTCCTGACTTTC. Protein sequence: CASSLRLEGLGTYVLTF.

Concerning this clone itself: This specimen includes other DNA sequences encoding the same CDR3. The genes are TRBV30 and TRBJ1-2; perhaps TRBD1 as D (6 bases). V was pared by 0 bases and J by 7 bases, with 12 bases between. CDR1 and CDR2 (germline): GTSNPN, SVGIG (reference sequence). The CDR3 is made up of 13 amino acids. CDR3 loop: CAWSVGGGAGYTF. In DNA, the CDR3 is TGTGCCTGGAGTGTAGGAGGGGGAGCTGGCTACACCTTC.

This chain's CDR3 is CASSDGTGVAQPQHF. CDR3 nucleotides: TGTGCCAGCAGTGATGGAACAGGGGTTGCTCAGCCCCAGCATTTT. The chain uses TRBV6-1 and TRBJ1-5; TRBD1 aligns across 7 bases. The J segment lost 6 bases and the V segment lost 3 bases, leaving 8 bases of the junction unmatched. This CDR3 is 15 amino acids long. Germline V gene data show CDR1 as MNHNS and CDR2 as SASEGT.

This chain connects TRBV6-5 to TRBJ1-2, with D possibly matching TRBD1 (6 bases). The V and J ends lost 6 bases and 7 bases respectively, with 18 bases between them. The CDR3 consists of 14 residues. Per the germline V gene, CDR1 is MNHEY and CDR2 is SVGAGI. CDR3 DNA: TGTGCCAGCAGAAAAGACAGGTTCGTTAGTGGCTACACCTTC. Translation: CASRKDRFVSGYTF.

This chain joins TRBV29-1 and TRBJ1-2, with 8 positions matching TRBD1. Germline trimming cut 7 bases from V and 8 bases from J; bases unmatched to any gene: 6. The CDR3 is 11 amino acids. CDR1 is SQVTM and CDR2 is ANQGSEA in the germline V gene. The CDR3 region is CSAQGAAGYTF. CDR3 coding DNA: TGCAGCGCCCAGGGGGCAGCAGGCTACACCTTC. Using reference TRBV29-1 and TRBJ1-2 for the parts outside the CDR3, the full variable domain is SAVISQKPSRDICQRGTSLTIQCQVDSQVTMMFWYRQQPGQSLTLIATANQGSEATYESGFVIDKFPISRPNLTFSTLTVSNMSPEDSSIYLCSAQGAAGYTFGSGTRLTVV.

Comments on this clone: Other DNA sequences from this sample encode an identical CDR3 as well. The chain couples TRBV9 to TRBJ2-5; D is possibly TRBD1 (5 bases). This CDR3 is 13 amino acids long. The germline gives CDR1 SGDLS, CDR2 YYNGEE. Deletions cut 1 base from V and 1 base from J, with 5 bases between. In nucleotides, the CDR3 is TGTGCCAGCAGCGTAACAGGCCAAGAGACCCAGTACTTC. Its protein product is CASSVTGQETQYF.

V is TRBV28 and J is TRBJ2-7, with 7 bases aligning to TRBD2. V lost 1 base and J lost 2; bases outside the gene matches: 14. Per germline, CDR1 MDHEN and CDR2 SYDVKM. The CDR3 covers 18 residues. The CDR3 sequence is CASSLYRLLASGTYEQYF. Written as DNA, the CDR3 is TGTGCCAGCAGTTTATATCGTTTGTTGGCTAGCGGAACCTACGAGCAGTACTTC.

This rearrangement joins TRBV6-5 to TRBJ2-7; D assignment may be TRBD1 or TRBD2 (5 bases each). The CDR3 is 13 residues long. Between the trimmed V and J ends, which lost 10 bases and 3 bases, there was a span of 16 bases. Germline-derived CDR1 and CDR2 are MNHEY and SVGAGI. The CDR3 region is CATRRDRYYEQYF. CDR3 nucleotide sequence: TGTGCCACTCGAAGGGACCGATACTACGAGCAGTACTTC.

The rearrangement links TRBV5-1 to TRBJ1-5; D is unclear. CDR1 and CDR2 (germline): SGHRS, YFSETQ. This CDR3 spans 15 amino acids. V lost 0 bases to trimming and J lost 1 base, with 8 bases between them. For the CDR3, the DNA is TGCGCCAGCAGCTTGGAGAGTGGGAGCAATCAGCCCCAGCATTTT. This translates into CASSLESGSNQPQHF.

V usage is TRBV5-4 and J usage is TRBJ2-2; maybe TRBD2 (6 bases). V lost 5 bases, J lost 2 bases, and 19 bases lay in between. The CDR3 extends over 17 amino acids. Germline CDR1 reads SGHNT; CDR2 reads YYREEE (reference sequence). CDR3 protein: CASRSDIGGKNTGELFF. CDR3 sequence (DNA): TGTGCCAGCAGGTCGGATATTGGCGGGAAAAACACCGGGGAGCTGTTTTTT.

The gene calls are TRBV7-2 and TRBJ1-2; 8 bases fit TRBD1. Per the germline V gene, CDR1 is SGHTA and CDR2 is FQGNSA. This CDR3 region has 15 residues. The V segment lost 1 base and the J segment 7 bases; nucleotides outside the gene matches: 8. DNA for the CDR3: TGTGCCAGCAGCTTAGGACAGGGGTCCGCCGGTGGCTACACCTTC. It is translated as CASSLGQGSAGGYTF.

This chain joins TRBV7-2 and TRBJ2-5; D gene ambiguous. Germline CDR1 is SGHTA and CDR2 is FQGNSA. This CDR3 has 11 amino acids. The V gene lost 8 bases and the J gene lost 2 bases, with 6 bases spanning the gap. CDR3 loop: CASGYQETQYF. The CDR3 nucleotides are TGTGCCAGCGGGTATCAAGAGACCCAGTACTTC. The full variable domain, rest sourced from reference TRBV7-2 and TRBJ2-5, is GAGVSQSPSNKVTEKGKDVELRCDPISGHTALYWYRQSLGQGLEFLIYFQGNSAPDKSGLPSDRFSAERTGGSVSTLTIQRTQQEDSAVYLCASGYQETQYFGPGTRLLVL.

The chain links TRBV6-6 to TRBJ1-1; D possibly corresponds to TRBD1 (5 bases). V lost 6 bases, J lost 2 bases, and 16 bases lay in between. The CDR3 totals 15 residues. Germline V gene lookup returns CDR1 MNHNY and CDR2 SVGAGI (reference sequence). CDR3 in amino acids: CASRDLAGGNTEAFF. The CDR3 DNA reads TGTGCCAGCAGAGACCTGGCTGGGGGAAACACTGAAGCTTTCTTT.

In DNA form, the CDR3 reads TGTGCCAGTAGACCCCGGAGGGCGGAAACTTCAGAGCAGTTCTTC. This sequence encodes CASRPRRAETSEQFF. The chain has TRBV19 and TRBJ2-1, with a possible D match to TRBD2 (6 bases). The CDR3 consists of 15 residues. The V and J ends lost 6 bases and 10 bases respectively, with 22 bases between them. From germline, CDR1 is LNHDA and CDR2 SQIVND (reference sequence).

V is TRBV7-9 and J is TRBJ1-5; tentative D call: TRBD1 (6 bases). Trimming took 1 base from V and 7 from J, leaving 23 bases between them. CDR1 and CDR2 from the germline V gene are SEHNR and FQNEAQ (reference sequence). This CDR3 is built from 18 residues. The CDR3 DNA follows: TGTGCCAGCAGCTTAGGCCCCAACCGGGAACAGGGCCGACAGCCCCAGCATTTT. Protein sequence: CASSLGPNREQGRQPQHF.

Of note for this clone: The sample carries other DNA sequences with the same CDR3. Written as DNA, the CDR3 is TGTGCCAGCAGCCCTCCCGGGGATACGCAGTATTTT. Its translation: CASSPPGDTQYF. V usage is TRBV28 and J usage is TRBJ2-3; the D is unclear. The length of the CDR3 is 12 residues. Between the trimmed V and J ends, which lost 6 bases and 6 bases, there was a span of 10 bases. Germline CDR1 and CDR2: MDHEN and SYDVKM.

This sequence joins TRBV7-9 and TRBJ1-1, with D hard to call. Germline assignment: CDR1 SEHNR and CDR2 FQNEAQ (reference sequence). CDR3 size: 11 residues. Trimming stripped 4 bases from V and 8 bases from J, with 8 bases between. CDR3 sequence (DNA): TGTGCCAGCAGCTCTGGTGGGGAAGCTTTCTTT. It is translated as CASSSGGEAFF.

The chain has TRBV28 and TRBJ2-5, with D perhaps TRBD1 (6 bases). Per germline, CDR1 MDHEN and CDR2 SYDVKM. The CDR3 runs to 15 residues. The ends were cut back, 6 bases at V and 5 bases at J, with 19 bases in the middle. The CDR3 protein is CASSGAGTIEETQYF. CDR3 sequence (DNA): TGTGCCAGCAGCGGGGCCGGGACAATAGAGGAGACCCAGTACTTC.

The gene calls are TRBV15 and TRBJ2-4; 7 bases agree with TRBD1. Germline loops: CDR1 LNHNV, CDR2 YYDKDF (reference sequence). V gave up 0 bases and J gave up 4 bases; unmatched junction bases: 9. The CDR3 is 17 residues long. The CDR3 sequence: CATSRDRTGEAKNIQYF. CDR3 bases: TGTGCCACCAGCAGAGATAGGACAGGAGAGGCTAAAAACATTCAGTACTTC.

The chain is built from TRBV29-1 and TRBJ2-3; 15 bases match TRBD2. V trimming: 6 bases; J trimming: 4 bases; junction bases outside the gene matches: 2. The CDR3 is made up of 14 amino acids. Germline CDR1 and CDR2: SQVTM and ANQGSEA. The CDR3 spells CSVGTSGRSDTQYF. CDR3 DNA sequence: TGCAGCGTCGGGACTAGCGGGAGGTCAGATACGCAGTATTTT.

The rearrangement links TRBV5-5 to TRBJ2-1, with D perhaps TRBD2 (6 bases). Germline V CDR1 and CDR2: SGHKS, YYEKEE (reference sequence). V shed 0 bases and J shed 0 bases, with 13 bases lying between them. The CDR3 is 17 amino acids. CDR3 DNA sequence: TGTGCCAGCAGCTTGGGACCGGGACTCAGCTCCTACAATGAGCAGTTCTTC. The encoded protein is CASSLGPGLSSYNEQFF. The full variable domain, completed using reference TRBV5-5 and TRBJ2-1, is DAGVTQSPTHLIKTRGQQVTLRCSPISGHKSVSWYQQVLGQGPQFIFQYYEKEERGRGNFPDRFSARQFPNYSSELNVNALLLGDSALYLCASSLGPGLSSYNEQFFGPGTRLTVL.

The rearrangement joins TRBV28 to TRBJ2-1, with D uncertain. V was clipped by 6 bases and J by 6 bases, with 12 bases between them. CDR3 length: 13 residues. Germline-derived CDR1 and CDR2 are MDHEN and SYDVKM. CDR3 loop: CASSPPPGNEQFF. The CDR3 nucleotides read TGTGCCAGCAGCCCTCCCCCGGGCAATGAGCAGTTCTTC.